This T cell receptor beta chain was found in a study of post-analysis software for immune sequencing data. The overall study: Relapsing-remitting, secondary progressive and progressive-relapsing forms made up the multiple sclerosis disease courses. Study-level findings and limits: Patients used roughly five TRBV segments, including TRBV5-6, TRBV5-1 and TRBV20-1, more often than controls. With F measure, samples from one preparation batch clustered together strongly. Multiple sclerosis was associated with a significant reduction in normalized Chao1 diversity relative to controls.

The CDR3 totals 12 residues. J gave up 8 bases and V 5 bases, and 5 bases lay outside the gene matches. Turning to this clonotype: What it binds is not known.

Prepared libraries of TCR beta cDNA carried unique molecular identifiers. Researchers reported about 500,000 cDNA molecules coming from roughly 1 to 10 million T cells. TCRdb fed the PCR reads into MiXCR, producing one record per CDR3 protein. The sample has hundreds of thousands of distinct CDR3 sequences, 45% seen once. The chain joins TRBV12-3 or TRBV12-4 to TRBJ1-2, with TRBD1 matching over 7 bases. Material: blood. This receptor was identified in a girl aged 5 to 17 with multiple sclerosis. CDR3 amino acids: CASSRGTEGYTF. The CDR3 DNA sequence: TGTGCCAGCAGTAGGGGGACAGAAGGCTACACCTTC.